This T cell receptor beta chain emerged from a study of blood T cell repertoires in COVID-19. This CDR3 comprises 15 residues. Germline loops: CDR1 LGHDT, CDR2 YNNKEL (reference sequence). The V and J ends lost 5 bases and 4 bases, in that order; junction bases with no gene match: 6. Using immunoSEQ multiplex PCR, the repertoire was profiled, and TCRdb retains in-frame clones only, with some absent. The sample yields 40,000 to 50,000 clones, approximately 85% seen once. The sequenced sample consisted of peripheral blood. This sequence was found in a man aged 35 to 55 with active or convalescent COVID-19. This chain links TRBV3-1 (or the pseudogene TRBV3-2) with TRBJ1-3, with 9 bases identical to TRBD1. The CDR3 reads CASSFGQGLGNTIYF. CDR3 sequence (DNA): TGTGCCAGCAGCTTCGGACAGGGGTTAGGAAACACCATATATTTT.